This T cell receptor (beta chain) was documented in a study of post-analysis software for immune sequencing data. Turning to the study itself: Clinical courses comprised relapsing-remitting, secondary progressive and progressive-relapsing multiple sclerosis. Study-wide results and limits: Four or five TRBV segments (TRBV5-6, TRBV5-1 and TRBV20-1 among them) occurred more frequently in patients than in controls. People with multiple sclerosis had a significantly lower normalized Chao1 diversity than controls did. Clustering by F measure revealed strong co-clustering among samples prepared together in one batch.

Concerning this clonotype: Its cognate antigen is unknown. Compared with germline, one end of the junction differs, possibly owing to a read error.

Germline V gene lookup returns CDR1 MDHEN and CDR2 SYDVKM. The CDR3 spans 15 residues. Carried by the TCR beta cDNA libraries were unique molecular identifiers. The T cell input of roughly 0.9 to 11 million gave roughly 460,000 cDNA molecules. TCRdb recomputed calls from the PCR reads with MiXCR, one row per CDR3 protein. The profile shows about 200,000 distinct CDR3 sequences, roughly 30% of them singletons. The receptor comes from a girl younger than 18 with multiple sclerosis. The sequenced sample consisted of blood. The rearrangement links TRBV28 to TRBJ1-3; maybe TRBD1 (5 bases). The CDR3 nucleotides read TGTGCCAGCAGTTTATGGGACAACTCTGGAAACACTATATATTTT. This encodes CASSLWDNSGNTIYF.